The clone carrying this T cell receptor (beta chain) has just a few counts. Its antigen is as yet unknown. These data are taken from a study of response to subunit inactivated influenza vaccine. Overall study findings and caveats: Every seasonal influenza vaccination brings in few new T cells, the authors suggested.

Germline CDR1 reads GTSNPN; CDR2 reads SVGIG (reference sequence). This CDR3 contains 14 residues. V lost 0 bases and J lost 3; bases outside the gene matches: 4. TCRdb re-derived calls from the RT-PCR reads in MiXCR, one entry per CDR3 protein. Found here are around 650,000 distinct CDR3 sequences, 15% to 19% of them singletons; the top ten hold 11%. This specimen consisted of PBMCs from blood, obtained approximately 12 days after vaccination. This clonotype was sampled from a man aged 45 to 65 who received an inactivated influenza vaccine. This sequence joins TRBV30 and TRBJ2-7; 8 bases agree with TRBD1. CDR3 region: CAWSVGTGRYEQYF. CDR3 coding DNA: TGTGCCTGGAGTGTGGGGACAGGCCGCTACGAGCAGTACTTC.